The following is a TCR beta chain sequence with its context. TCRdb used MiXCR to reprocess the RACE reads, holding one entry per CDR3 protein. The data contain 150,000 to 200,000 distinct CDR3 sequences, roughly 26% of them seen just once; the ten biggest clones take up roughly 2%. Time point specified: patch test 3, about 24 weeks after DPC sensitization. Indicated treatment: therapeutic diphenylcyclopropenone sensitization with weekly scalp DPC. Blood collection happened ahead of applying each patch test. This specimen belongs to a study of human T cells and chemical hapten exposure. This CDR3 comprises 15 residues. Trimming took 5 bases from V and 0 from J, leaving 11 bases between them. Germline values: CDR1 LNHDA, CDR2 SQIVND (reference sequence).

The TCR sequence derives from a woman aged 18-35 years with alopecia areata. Some clones in this sample may be carry-over from other donors' samples. This rearrangement joins TRBV19 to TRBJ1-5; the D is unclear. The input for sequencing was whole blood, taken in connection with sensitization to the hapten diphenylcyclopropenone (DPC). The CDR3 sequence: CASSPLSGSNQPQHF. The CDR3 DNA reads as TGTGCCAGTAGTCCCCTGAGCGGTAGCAATCAGCCCCAGCATTTT.